This T cell receptor (beta chain) was identified during a study of radiation and T cells in renal cell carcinoma. Using immunoSEQ multiplex PCR, the repertoire was profiled, and TCRdb retains in-frame clones only, with some absent. Here the sample spans some 80,000 clones, about 86% being singletons. Time point described: blood 2 weeks post-SBRT. Treatment meaning: 15 Gy SBRT to primary tumor, nephrectomy 4 weeks later. Blood was sampled at baseline, 2 weeks and 4 weeks after SBRT. This clone was recorded a few times. Its antigen is currently unknown. The CDR3 is 16 residues long. Trimming shortened V by 4 bases and J by 6 bases, and 19 bases separated the two germline ends. Germline CDR1 and CDR2: SGHDN and FVKESK. Findings of the study overall: Without pretreatment biopsies, baseline tumor clonotype presence was undetermined. From baseline, blood top tumor clonotypes peaked at 2 weeks post-radiation.

The origin of this receptor is a woman aged 45-65 years with renal cell carcinoma. The J gene is TRBJ1-5, the V gene TRBV14, with D perhaps matching TRBD1 (5 bases). This specimen consisted of blood, obtained from a patient whose treatment included radiotherapy and nephrectomy. CDR3 in amino acids: CASSPVLGFQGQPQHF. The DNA of the CDR3 is TGTGCCAGCAGCCCCGTTCTCGGCTTTCAGGGTCAGCCCCAGCATTTT.